This T cell receptor (beta chain) was captured by sequencing in a study of cytomegalovirus exposure and HLA in healthy donors. It was with 60 Vbeta and 13 Jbeta primers that the PCR ran. Clones were sequenced by immunoSEQ multiplex PCR, and TCRdb holds only the in-frame ones, with some missing. The sample consists of about 150,000 clones, approximately 80% of them appearing once. The V end lost 4 bases, the J end lost 1 base, and 7 bases lay between the germline ends. Germline values: CDR1 MDHEN, CDR2 SYDVKM. This CDR3 spans 14 amino acids. General study findings and limits: Common viral pathogens seemed to be connected with several of the most significant clusters, according to a later analysis. In presence/absence analyses, roughly uniform sequencing depth across donors was assumed.

This clone was seen only once. Its antigen is as yet unknown. The chain employs TRBV28 and TRBJ2-2; D might be TRBD1 (6 bases). Input material: PBMCs. The clonotype comes from a woman in her thirties or forties in good health and CMV-seropositive. CDR3 sequence: CASSWGQNTGELFF. The DNA for the CDR3 is TGTGCCAGCAGTTGGGGACAGAACACCGGGGAGCTGTTTTTT.